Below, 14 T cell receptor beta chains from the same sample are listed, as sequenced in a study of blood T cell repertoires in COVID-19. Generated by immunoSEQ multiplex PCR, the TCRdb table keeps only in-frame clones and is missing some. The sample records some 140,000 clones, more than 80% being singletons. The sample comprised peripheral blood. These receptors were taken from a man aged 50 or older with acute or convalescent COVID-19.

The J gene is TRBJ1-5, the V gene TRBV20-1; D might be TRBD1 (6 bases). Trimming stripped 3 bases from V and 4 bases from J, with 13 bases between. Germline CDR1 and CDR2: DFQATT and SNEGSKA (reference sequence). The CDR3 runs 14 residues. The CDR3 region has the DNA TGCAGTGCTAGTCTGACAGGCGGGAATCAGCCCCAGCATTTT. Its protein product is CSASLTGGNQPQHF.

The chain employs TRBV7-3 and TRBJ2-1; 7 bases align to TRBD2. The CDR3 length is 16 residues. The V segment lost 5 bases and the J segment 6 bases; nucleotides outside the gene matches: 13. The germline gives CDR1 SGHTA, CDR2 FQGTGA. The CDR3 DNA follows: TGTGCCAGCAGCCCGCAACTAGCGCATAACTTCAATGAGCAGTTCTTC. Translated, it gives CASSPQLAHNFNEQFF. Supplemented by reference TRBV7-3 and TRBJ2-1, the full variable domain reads GAGVSQTPSNKVTEKGKYVELRCDPISGHTALYWYRQSLGQGPEFLIYFQGTGAADDSGLPNDRFFAVRPEGSVSTLKIQRTERGDSAVYLCASSPQLAHNFNEQFFGPGTRLTVL.

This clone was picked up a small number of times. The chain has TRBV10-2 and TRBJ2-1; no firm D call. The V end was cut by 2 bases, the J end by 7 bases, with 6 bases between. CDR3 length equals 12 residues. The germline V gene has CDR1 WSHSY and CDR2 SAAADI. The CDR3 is CASSEGLNEQFF. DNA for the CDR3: TGCGCCAGCAGTGAGGGCTTAAATGAGCAGTTCTTC.

For the CDR3, the DNA is TGTGCCAGCAGTGAAGGGACAGGTACTGAGCAGTTCTTC. Encoded protein: CASSEGTGTEQFF. V and J are TRBV2 and TRBJ2-1, with 7 bases that match TRBD1. CDR3 length: 13 residues. The V segment lost 1 base and the J segment 9 bases; nucleotides outside the gene matches: 3. Germline CDR1 and CDR2: SNHLY and FYNNEI.

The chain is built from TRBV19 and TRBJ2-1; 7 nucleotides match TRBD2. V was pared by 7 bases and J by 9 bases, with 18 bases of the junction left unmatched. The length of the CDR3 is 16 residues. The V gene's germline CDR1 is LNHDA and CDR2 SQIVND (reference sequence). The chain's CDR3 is CASTDTGTIMKGEQFF. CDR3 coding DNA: TGTGCCAGTACCGACACCGGGACTATTATGAAGGGTGAGCAGTTCTTC. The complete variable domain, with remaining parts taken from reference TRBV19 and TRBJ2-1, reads DGGITQSPKYLFRKEGQNVTLSCEQNLNHDAMYWYRQDPGQGLRLIYYSQIVNDFQKGDIAEGYSVSREKKESFPLTVTSAQKNPTAFYLCASTDTGTIMKGEQFFGPGTRLTVL.

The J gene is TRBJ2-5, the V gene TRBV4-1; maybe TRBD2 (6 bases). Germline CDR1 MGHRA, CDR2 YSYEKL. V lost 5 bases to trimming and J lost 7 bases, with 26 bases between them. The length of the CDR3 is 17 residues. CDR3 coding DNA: TGCGCCAGCAGCAAGGGAGGCACGGGACGGGAGTTCGGGACCCAGTACTTC. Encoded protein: CASSKGGTGREFGTQYF.

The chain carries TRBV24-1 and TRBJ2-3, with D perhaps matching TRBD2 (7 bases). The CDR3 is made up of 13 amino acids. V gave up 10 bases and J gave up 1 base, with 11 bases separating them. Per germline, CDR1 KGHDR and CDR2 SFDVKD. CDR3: CATQGGGTDTQYF. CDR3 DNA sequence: TGTGCCACACAGGGAGGGGGCACAGATACGCAGTATTTT.

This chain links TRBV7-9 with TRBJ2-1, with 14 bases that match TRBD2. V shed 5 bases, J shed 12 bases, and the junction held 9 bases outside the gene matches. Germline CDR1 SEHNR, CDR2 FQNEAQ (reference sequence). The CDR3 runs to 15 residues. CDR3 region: CASSTTGTSGSVQFF. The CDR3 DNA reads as TGTGCCAGCAGCACCACTGGGACTAGCGGGAGTGTGCAGTTCTTC.

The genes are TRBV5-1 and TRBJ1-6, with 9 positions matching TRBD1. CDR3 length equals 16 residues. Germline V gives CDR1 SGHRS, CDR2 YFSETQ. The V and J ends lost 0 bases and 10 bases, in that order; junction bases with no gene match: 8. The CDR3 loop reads CASSLATDRGDSPLHF. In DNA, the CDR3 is TGCGCCAGCAGCTTGGCCACGGACAGGGGTGACTCACCCCTCCACTTT.

CDR3 sequence reads: CASRPTQNTEAFF. The CDR3 coding sequence is TGTGCCAGCAGACCTACCCAGAACACTGAAGCTTTCTTT. V is TRBV28 and J is TRBJ1-1; D uncertain. The CDR3 loop spans 13 amino acids. V gave up 6 bases and J gave up 1 base, with 9 bases separating them. CDR1 is MDHEN, CDR2 SYDVKM, per germline.

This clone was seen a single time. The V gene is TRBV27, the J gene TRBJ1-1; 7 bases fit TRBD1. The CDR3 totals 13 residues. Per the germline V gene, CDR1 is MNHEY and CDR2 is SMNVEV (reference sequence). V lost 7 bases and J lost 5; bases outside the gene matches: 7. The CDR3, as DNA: TGTGCCAGCACACGGACAGGTTTGACTGAAGCTTTCTTT. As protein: CASTRTGLTEAFF.

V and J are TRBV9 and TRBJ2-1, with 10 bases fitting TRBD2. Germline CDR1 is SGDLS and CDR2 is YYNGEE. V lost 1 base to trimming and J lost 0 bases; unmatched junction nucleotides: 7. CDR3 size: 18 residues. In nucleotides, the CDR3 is TGTGCCAGCAGCGTACCTTTTAGCGGGGGGAGCTCCTACAATGAGCAGTTCTTC. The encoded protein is CASSVPFSGGSSYNEQFF. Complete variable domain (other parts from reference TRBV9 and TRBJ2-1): DSGVTQTPKHLITATGQRVTLRCSPRSGDLSVYWYQQSLDQGLQFLIQYYNGEERAKGNILERFSAQQFPDLHSELNLSSLELGDSALYFCASSVPFSGGSSYNEQFFGPGTRLTVL.

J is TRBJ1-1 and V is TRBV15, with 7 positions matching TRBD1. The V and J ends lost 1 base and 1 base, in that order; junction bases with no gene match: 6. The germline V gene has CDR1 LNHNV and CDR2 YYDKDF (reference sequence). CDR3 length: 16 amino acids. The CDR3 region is CATSRGLDRSNTEAFF. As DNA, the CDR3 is TGTGCCACCAGCAGAGGTTTGGACAGGTCGAACACTGAAGCTTTCTTT.

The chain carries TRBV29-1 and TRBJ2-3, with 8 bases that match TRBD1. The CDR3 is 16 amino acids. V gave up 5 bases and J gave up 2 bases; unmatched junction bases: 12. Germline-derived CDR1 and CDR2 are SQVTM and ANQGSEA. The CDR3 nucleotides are TGCAGCGTTCTCGGTGGGGACAGGAGCTACACAGATACGCAGTATTTT. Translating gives CSVLGGDRSYTDTQYF.